This T cell receptor beta chain derives from a study of PD-1 blockade in classical Hodgkin lymphoma. Study conclusions and caveats: Whereas CD4+ TCR diversity had risen significantly by C4D1, CD8+ TCR diversity had not.

The V gene lost 5 bases and the J gene lost 2 bases, with 13 bases spanning the gap. The CDR3 is made up of 15 amino acids. Germline V lookup: CDR1 SNHLY, CDR2 FYNNEI. Sequenced by immunoSEQ multiplex PCR; TCRdb stores in-frame clones only, minus some. The data show 75,000 to 100,000 clones, approximately 88% seen once. With respect to this clone: Its matching antigen is unknown.

Every patient was affected by relapse after autologous stem cell transplantation, while exposure to brentuximab vedotin was not uniform. Under best response, outcomes were complete response, partial response or progressive disease. The origin of this receptor is a human donor with classical Hodgkin lymphoma. Sequences were derived from peripheral blood mononuclear cells (PBMCs), sampled at baseline. This chain connects TRBV2 to TRBJ2-1; no clear D. CDR3 in DNA: TGTGCCAGCAGTAGGGCCCTGCCGACCTACAATGAGCAGTTCTTC. Translation gives CASSRALPTYNEQFF. Complete variable domain (other parts from reference TRBV2 and TRBJ2-1): EPEVTQTPSHQVTQMGQEVILRCVPISNHLYFYWYRQILGQKVEFLVSFYNNEISEKSEIFDDQFSVERPDGSNFTLKIRSTKLEDSAMYFCASSRALPTYNEQFFGPGTRLTVL.